The present T cell receptor (beta chain) was sequenced within a study of T cell responses to AZD1222 COVID-19 vaccine. The overall study: Pooled in the analysis were second doses at about 4 or about 12 weeks. Study outcomes and limitations: Seropositive AZD1222 recipients at baseline numbered only five or six.

Comments on this clone: No antigen is known for it.

Only in-frame clones appear in the TCRdb table, and some are missing; sequencing was by immunoSEQ multiplex PCR. The sample gives 90,000 to 150,000 clones, about 88% of which show up once; roughly 2.4% is in the top ten. CDR3 length equals 16 residues. With 0 bases removed from V and 3 bases from J, the gap between germline ends came to 10 bases. Per the germline V gene, CDR1 is KGHDR and CDR2 is SFDVKD. This material consisted of peripheral blood, taken on day 0 of AZD1222 vaccination. The sequence came from an adult in good health. The chain uses TRBV24-1 and TRBJ2-2; D is undetermined. The CDR3 DNA is TGTGCCACCAGTGATTTGGCTGGGAAGGACACCGGGGAGCTGTTTTTT. It encodes CATSDLAGKDTGELFF.